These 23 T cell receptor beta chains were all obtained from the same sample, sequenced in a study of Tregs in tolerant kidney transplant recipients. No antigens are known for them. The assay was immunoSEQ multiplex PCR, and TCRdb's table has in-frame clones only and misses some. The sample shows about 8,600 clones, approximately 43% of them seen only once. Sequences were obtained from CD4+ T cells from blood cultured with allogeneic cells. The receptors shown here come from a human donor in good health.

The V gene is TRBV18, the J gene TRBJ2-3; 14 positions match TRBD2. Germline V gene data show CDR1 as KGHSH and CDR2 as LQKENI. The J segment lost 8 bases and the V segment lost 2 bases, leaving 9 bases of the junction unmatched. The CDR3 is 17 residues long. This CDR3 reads CASSPTGLAGASGTQYF. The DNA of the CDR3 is TGTGCCAGCTCACCAACGGGACTAGCGGGGGCGAGTGGTACGCAGTATTTT.

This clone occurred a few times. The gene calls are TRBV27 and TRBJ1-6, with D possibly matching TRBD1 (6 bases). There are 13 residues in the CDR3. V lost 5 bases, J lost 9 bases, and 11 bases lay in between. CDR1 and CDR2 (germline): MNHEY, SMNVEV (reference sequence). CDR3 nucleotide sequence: TGTGCCAGCAGTGGAAGACAGGTTTCACCCCTCCACTTT. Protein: CASSGRQVSPLHF.

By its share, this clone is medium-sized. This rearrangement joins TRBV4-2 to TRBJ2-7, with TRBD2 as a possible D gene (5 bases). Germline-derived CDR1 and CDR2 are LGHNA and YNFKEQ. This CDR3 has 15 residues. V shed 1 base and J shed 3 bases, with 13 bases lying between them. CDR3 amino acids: CASSQAESAGYEQYF. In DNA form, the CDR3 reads TGTGCCAGCAGCCAAGCGGAGAGCGCGGGCTACGAGCAGTACTTC.

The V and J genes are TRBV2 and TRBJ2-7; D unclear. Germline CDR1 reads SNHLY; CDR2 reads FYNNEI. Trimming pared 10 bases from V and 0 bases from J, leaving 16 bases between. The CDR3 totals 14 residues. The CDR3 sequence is CAIRRKRYSYEQYF. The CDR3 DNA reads TGTGCCATCCGAAGGAAGCGTTACTCCTACGAGCAGTACTTC.

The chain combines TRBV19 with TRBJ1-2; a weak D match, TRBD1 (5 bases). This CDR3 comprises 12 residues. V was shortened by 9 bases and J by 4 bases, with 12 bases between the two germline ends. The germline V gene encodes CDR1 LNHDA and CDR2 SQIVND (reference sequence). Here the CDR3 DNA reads TGTGCCAGGAGGGACGGCTTCTATGGCTACACCTTC. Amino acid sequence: CARRDGFYGYTF.

This CDR3 is CASSSGWATQYF. CDR3 coding DNA: TGTGCCAGCAGCTCGGGGTGGGCGACCCAGTACTTC. The chain couples TRBV7-3 to TRBJ2-5, with D perhaps matching TRBD2 (5 bases). The CDR3 is made up of 12 amino acids. Germline CDR1 SGHTA, CDR2 FQGTGA. Deletions cut 4 bases from V and 7 bases from J, with 10 bases between.

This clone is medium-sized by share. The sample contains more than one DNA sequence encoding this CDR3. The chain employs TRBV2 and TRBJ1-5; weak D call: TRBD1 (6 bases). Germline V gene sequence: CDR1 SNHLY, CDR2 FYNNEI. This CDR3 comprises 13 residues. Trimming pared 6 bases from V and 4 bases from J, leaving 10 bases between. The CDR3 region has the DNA TGTGCCAGCAGCTTACAGGGAAATCAGCCCCAGCATTTT. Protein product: CASSLQGNQPQHF.

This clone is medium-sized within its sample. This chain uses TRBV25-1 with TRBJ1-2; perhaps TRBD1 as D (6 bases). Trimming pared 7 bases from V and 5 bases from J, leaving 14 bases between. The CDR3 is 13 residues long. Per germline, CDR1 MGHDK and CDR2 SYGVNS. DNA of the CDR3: TGTGCCAGCAACGAAGGGGGATCATATGGCTACACCTTC. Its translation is CASNEGGSYGYTF.

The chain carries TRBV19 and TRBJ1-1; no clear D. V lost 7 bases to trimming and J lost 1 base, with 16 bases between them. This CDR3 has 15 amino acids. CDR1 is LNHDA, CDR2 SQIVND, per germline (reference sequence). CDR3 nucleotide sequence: TGTGCCAGTACCGTGGGGAGGATAGGGAACACTGAAGCTTTCTTT. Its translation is CASTVGRIGNTEAFF.

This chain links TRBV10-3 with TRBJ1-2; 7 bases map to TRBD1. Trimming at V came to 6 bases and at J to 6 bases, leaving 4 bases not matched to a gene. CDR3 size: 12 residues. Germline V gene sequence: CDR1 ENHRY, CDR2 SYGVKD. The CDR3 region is CAIREDRHGYTF. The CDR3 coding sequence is TGTGCCATCAGAGAGGACAGGCATGGCTACACCTTC.

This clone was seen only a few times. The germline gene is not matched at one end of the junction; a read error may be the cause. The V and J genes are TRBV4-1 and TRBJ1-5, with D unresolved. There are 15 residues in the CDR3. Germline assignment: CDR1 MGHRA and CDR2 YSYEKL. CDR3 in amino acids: CASSQTNTYNQPQHF. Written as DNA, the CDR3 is TGTGCCAGCAGCCAAACCAACACCTACAATCAGCCCCAGCATTTT.

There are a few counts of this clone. The CDR3 sequence is CASSLGLALAYEQYF. The CDR3 DNA reads as TGTGCCAGCAGCTTAGGGTTGGCCCTCGCCTACGAGCAGTACTTC. The chain couples TRBV7-2 to TRBJ2-7; D is unclear. The CDR3 spans 15 residues. CDR1 is SGHTA, CDR2 FQGNSA, per germline. V shed 1 base and J shed 2 bases, with 12 bases lying between them.

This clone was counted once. CDR3 amino acids: CASSPEIGQSYEQYF. The CDR3, as DNA: TGTGCCAGCAGCCCTGAGATAGGACAGAGCTACGAGCAGTACTTC. The chain carries TRBV7-6 and TRBJ2-7; the D gene is possibly TRBD1 (6 bases). Trimming took off 5 bases at V and 3 bases at J, with 17 bases between the two ends. Germline V gene sequence: CDR1 SGHVS, CDR2 FNYEAQ. This CDR3 has 15 amino acids.

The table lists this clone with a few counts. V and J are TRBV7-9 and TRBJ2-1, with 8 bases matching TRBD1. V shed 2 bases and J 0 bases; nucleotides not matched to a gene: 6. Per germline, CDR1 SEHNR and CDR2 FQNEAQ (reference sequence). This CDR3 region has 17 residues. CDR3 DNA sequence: TGTGCCAGCAGCTTATTTCAGGGGGCCTCCTCCTACAATGAGCAGTTCTTC. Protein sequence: CASSLFQGASSYNEQFF.

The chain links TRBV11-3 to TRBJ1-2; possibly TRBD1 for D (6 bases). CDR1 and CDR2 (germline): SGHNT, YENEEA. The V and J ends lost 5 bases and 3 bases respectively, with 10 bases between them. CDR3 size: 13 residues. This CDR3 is CASSPRGHYGYTF. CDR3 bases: TGTGCCAGCAGCCCCAGGGGACACTATGGCTACACCTTC.

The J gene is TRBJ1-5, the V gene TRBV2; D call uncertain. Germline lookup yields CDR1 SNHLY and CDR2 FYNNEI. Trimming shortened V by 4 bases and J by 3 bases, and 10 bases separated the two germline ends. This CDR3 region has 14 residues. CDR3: CASSVSRVNQPQHF. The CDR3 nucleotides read TGTGCCAGCAGTGTATCTCGGGTCAATCAGCCCCAGCATTTT.

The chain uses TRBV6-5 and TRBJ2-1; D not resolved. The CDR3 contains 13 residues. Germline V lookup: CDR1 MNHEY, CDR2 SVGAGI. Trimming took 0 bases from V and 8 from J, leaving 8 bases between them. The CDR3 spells CASSYSRTHEQFF. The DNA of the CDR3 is TGTGCCAGCAGTTACTCGAGGACCCATGAGCAGTTCTTC.

The CDR3 sequence: CASGRTGELFF. The CDR3 DNA reads as TGTGCCAGCGGGAGGACCGGGGAGCTGTTTTTT. The chain carries TRBV6-6 and TRBJ2-2, with D maybe TRBD2 (6 bases). Deletions cut 8 bases from V and 5 bases from J, with 6 bases between. The CDR3 loop spans 11 amino acids. Germline V CDR1 and CDR2: MNHNY, SVGAGI (reference sequence).

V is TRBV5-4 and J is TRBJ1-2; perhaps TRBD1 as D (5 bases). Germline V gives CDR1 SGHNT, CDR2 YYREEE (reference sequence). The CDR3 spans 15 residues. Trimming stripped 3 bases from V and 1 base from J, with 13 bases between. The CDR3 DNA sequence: TGTGCCAGCAGCTACCCCCGTGGGGGTAACTATGGCTACACCTTC. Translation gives CASSYPRGGNYGYTF.

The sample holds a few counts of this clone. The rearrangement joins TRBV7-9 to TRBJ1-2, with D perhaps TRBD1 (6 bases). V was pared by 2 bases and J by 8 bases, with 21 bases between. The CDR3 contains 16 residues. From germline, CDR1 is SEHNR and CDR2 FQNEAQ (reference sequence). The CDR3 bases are TGTGCCAGCAGCTTATCCGTGGAGGGGGGGATTGGCGGCTACACCTTC. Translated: CASSLSVEGGIGGYTF.

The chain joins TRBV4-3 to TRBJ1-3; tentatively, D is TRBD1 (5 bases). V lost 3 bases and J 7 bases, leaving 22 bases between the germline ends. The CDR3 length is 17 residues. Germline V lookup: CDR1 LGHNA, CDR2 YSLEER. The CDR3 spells CASSHLQTGGRGNTIYF. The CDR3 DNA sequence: TGCGCCAGCAGCCATTTACAGACCGGGGGGAGAGGGAACACCATATATTTT.

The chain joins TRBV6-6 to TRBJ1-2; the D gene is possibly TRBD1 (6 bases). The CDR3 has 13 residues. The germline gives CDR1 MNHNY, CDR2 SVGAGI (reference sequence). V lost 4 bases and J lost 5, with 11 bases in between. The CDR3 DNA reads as TGTGCCAGCAGTTTTCGACAGGTTTATGGCTACACCTTC. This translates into CASSFRQVYGYTF.

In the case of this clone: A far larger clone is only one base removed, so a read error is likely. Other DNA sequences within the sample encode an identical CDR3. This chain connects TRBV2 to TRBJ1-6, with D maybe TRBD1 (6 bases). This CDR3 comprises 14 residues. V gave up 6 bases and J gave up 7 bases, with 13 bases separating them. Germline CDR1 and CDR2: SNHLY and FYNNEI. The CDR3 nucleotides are TGTGCCAGCAGGGAGACAGGAGCGAATTCACCCCTCCACTTT. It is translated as CASRETGANSPLHF.